Listed here is a single TCR beta chain. V was trimmed by 3 bases and J by 5 bases, leaving 20 bases between them. CDR3 length: 16 residues. CDR1 MGHRA and CDR2 YSYEKL come from the germline V gene. This sample is part of a study of glioma-infiltrating T cells. Study background: Dexamethasone exposure before glioma surgery was limited to six or fewer days.

The iRepertoire nested amplicon-rescue multiplex PCR amplified TCR alpha and beta CDR3s from RNA. TCRdb recomputed calls from the multiplex PCR reads with MiXCR, one row per CDR3 protein. Among a few hundred thousand distinct CDR3 sequences, 41% were seen once, and the ten largest hold 12%. The sample was glioma tissue, nonneoplastic brain tissue, or PBMCs (not recorded which). This TCR derives from a human donor with low-grade glioma or glioblastoma, undergoing nonglioma brain surgery, or in good health (not recorded which). The rearrangement uses TRBV4-1 and TRBJ2-7; D may be TRBD1 (7 bases). The CDR3 sequence: CASSQAQGGGIDEQYF. CDR3 in DNA: TGCGCCAGCAGCCAGGCTCAGGGGGGAGGAATCGACGAGCAGTACTTC.